These 19 T cell receptor beta chains share one sample of origin, sequenced in a study of glioma-infiltrating T cells after dendritic cell vaccination. Assay: immunoSEQ multiplex PCR; the TCRdb copy retains only in-frame clones and omits some. The top ten hold 15% to 17% of the sample, which has 50,000 to 60,000 clones, approximately 83% seen once. Time point denoted: after dendritic cell vaccination, including at tumor progression/relapse. The sequences come from blood, collected after dendritic cell vaccination. Every receptor here comes from a human donor with glioblastoma.

In DNA, the CDR3 is TGTGCCAGTAGTCTGGGACAGCTCTATGGCTACACCTTC. Encoded protein: CASSLGQLYGYTF. This rearrangement joins TRBV19 to TRBJ1-2; 7 bases align to TRBD1. Looked up from germline, CDR1 is LNHDA and CDR2 is SQIVND (reference sequence). V trimming: 5 bases; J trimming: 4 bases; junction bases outside the gene matches: 4. This CDR3 spans 13 amino acids.

The V call is TRBV4-1, the J call TRBJ2-7; D is possibly TRBD1 (6 bases). V gave up 2 bases and J gave up 2 bases, with 10 bases separating them. Germline values: CDR1 MGHRA, CDR2 YSYEKL. The CDR3 runs to 14 residues. The DNA for the CDR3 is TGCGCCAGCAGCCAACCGACAGGAACCTACGAGCAGTACTTC. Translation: CASSQPTGTYEQYF.

This clone was counted once. The V gene is TRBV5-4, the J gene TRBJ2-3; 11 nucleotides line up with TRBD2. The junction had 6 bases not matched to a gene; V was cut back by 2 bases and J by 4 bases. The CDR3 spans 16 residues. From germline, CDR1 is SGHNT and CDR2 YYREEE (reference sequence). The CDR3, as DNA: TGTGCCAGCAGCTTTAGCGGGGGGGCGGGCGCAGATACGCAGTATTTT. It specifies CASSFSGGAGADTQYF. Full variable domain (missing parts from reference TRBV5-4 and TRBJ2-3): ETGVTQSPTHLIKTRGQQVTLRCSSQSGHNTVSWYQQALGQGPQFIFQYYREEENGRGNFPPRFSGLQFPNYSSELNVNALELDDSALYLCASSFSGGAGADTQYFGPGTRLTVL.

CDR3 DNA sequence: TGCGCCAGCAGCCATAACAGGGACCACGAGCAGTACTTC. Translated: CASSHNRDHEQYF. The chain joins TRBV4-1 to TRBJ2-7; perhaps TRBD1 as D (6 bases). Germline CDR1 MGHRA, CDR2 YSYEKL. The ends were cut back, 3 bases at V and 5 bases at J, with 11 bases in the middle. The CDR3 contains 13 residues.

V is TRBV7-2 and J is TRBJ2-3, with TRBD2 matching 7 bases. With V trimmed by 1 base and J by 4 bases, 5 bases remained unmatched. The germline V gene has CDR1 SGHTA and CDR2 FQGNSA. The CDR3 is made up of 15 amino acids. CDR3 DNA: TGTGCCAGCAGCTTAGGGGCGGGGGAGGCAGATACGCAGTATTTT. Its protein product is CASSLGAGEADTQYF.

The chain links TRBV6-5 to TRBJ1-2; TRBD1 agrees at 7 bases. This CDR3 region has 14 residues. From germline, CDR1 is MNHEY and CDR2 SVGAGI. V was pared by 4 bases and J by 0 bases, with 2 bases of the junction left unmatched. CDR3 amino acids: CASSLGQANYGYTF. DNA of the CDR3: TGTGCCAGCAGTTTAGGACAGGCTAACTATGGCTACACCTTC.

The J gene is TRBJ1-1, the V gene TRBV25-1, with 7 bases that match TRBD1. CDR3 length: 10 residues. J gave up 13 bases and V 2 bases, and 1 base lay outside the gene matches. Germline-derived CDR1 and CDR2 are MGHDK and SYGVNS. For the CDR3, the DNA is TGTGCCAGCAGTGAAACAGGGGTTTTCTTT. As protein: CASSETGVFF.

The genes are TRBV7-9 and TRBJ1-1; D call uncertain. Germline V lookup: CDR1 SEHNR, CDR2 FQNEAQ (reference sequence). V was shortened by 4 bases and J by 3 bases, with 9 bases between the two germline ends. The CDR3 covers 13 residues. CDR3 DNA sequence: TGTGCCAGCAGCTCGGTCGGGGACACTGAAGCTTTCTTT. It translates to CASSSVGDTEAFF. Filled out from reference TRBV7-9 and TRBJ1-1, the complete variable domain reads DTGVSQNPRHKITKRGQNVTFRCDPISEHNRLYWYRQTLGQGPEFLTYFQNEAQLEKSRLLSDRFSAERPKGSFSTLEIQRTEQGDSAMYLCASSSVGDTEAFFGQGTRLTVV.

The rearrangement uses TRBV2 and TRBJ2-7; possible D gene TRBD2, 5 bases. The V and J ends lost 8 bases and 6 bases respectively, with 17 bases between them. Germline assignment: CDR1 SNHLY and CDR2 FYNNEI. This CDR3 is built from 13 residues. For the CDR3, the DNA is TGTGCCAGCCTGAAGGACGGACTGCTCGAGCAGTACTTC. This translates into CASLKDGLLEQYF.

The chain uses TRBV30 and TRBJ2-7; 13 nucleotides match TRBD2. The junction had 7 bases not matched to a gene; V was cut back by 0 bases and J by 5 bases. This CDR3 region has 16 residues. CDR1 and CDR2 from the germline V gene are GTSNPN and SVGIG (reference sequence). The CDR3 protein is CAWSVTTSGGPNEQYF. DNA of the CDR3: TGTGCCTGGAGTGTTACGACTAGCGGGGGGCCTAACGAGCAGTACTTC.

The V gene is TRBV5-1, the J gene TRBJ2-7; TRBD2 might be the D (7 bases). Trimming removed 0 bases at V and 3 bases at J, with 10 bases between. Germline-derived CDR1 and CDR2 are SGHRS and YFSETQ. This CDR3 contains 14 residues. This chain's CDR3 is CASSLAGGDYEQYF. The CDR3 DNA reads as TGCGCCAGCAGCTTGGCGGGGGGCGACTACGAGCAGTACTTC.

The V gene is TRBV7-2, the J gene TRBJ1-2; D is ambiguous. CDR1 and CDR2 from the germline V gene are SGHTA and FQGNSA. The CDR3 is 13 amino acids. V was shortened by 5 bases and J by 0 bases, with 7 bases between the two germline ends. The CDR3 DNA reads TGTGCCAGCAGCCGCGGTGCTAACTATGGCTACACCTTC. It yields the protein CASSRGANYGYTF.

The chain has TRBV7-6 and TRBJ2-6, with unresolved D. V lost 3 bases and J lost 0, with 9 bases in between. Germline V lookup: CDR1 SGHVS, CDR2 FNYEAQ. This CDR3 region has 16 residues. CDR3 amino acids: CASSLARISGANVLTF. The CDR3 nucleotides are TGTGCCAGCAGCTTGGCGAGGATCTCTGGGGCCAACGTCCTGACTTTC.

This CDR3 is CASSPGLGAPNEKLFF. CDR3 coding DNA: TGTGCCAGCTCACCAGGCCTGGGCGCCCCTAATGAAAAACTGTTTTTT. J is TRBJ1-4 and V is TRBV18, with no clear D. CDR3 length: 16 residues. Per the germline V gene, CDR1 is KGHSH and CDR2 is LQKENI. The V and J ends lost 2 bases and 3 bases respectively, with 13 bases between them.

This clone has just one count. V is TRBV12-5 and J is TRBJ2-3; 10 bases agree with TRBD2. The V and J ends lost 5 bases and 6 bases, in that order; junction bases with no gene match: 11. The CDR3 sequence is 16 residues long. Germline V CDR1 and CDR2: LGHNT, FRNRAP. The CDR3 nucleotides read TGTGCTAGTGGTCCACCTTTAGCGGGGGGTTCCGATACGCAGTATTTT. Its protein product is CASGPPLAGGSDTQYF.

The rearrangement links TRBV9 to TRBJ2-2; 9 bases are a match to TRBD1. With V trimmed by 4 bases and J by 5 bases, 9 bases remained unmatched. Germline V gene lookup returns CDR1 SGDLS and CDR2 YYNGEE. The length of the CDR3 is 16 residues. DNA for the CDR3: TGTGCCAGCAGCCCTCGGGGACAGGGAGGGACCGGGGAGCTGTTTTTT. Its translation: CASSPRGQGGTGELFF.

The chain carries TRBV4-1 and TRBJ1-5, with TRBD1 identical over 7 bases. The CDR3 is 15 amino acids. CDR1 MGHRA and CDR2 YSYEKL come from the germline V gene. V shed 3 bases, J shed 3 bases, and the junction held 5 bases outside the gene matches. The CDR3 here is CASSHSGQHNQPQHF. In DNA, the CDR3 is TGCGCCAGCAGCCACTCGGGACAGCACAATCAGCCCCAGCATTTT.

V usage is TRBV5-6 and J usage is TRBJ2-7; 7 positions agree with TRBD2. This CDR3 has 11 residues. Germline V CDR1 and CDR2: SGHDT, YYEEEE. The V segment lost 4 bases and the J segment 11 bases; nucleotides outside the gene matches: 6. As DNA, the CDR3 is TGTGCCAGCAGCCGGGAGGACGTCGAGTACTTC. It is translated as CASSREDVEYF. The full variable domain, in which reference TRBV5-6 and TRBJ2-7 provide the parts outside the CDR3, is DAGVTQSPTHLIKTRGQQVTLRCSPKSGHDTVSWYQQALGQGPQFIFQYYEEEERQRGNFPDRFSGHQFPNYSSELNVNALLLGDSALYLCASSREDVEYFGPGTRLTVT.

The chain uses TRBV18 and TRBJ2-1; D remains unclear. The germline gives CDR1 KGHSH, CDR2 LQKENI. The CDR3 is made up of 16 amino acids. V was shortened by 3 bases and J by 6 bases, with 18 bases between the two germline ends. CDR3 sequence reads: CASSPNTPTDGNEQFF. The CDR3 bases are TGTGCCAGCTCACCCAACACCCCAACAGACGGCAATGAGCAGTTCTTC.